Included here is one T cell receptor beta chain sequence, with context. This CDR3 is built from 15 residues. The record originates from a study of blood T cell repertoires in COVID-19. Study as a whole: PBMCs, B-cell-depleted T cells, or T cells provided the cDNA or gDNA that made up the material.

Per the original data handling: Estimated nucleated cell counts came from reference gene primer amplification. TCRdb keeps only in-frame clones here, not all; method: immunoSEQ multiplex PCR. Clonal size and the V and J genes are those of that table, whereas D and trimming came from the DNA. The sample shows some 300,000 clones, over 80% of them seen only once. The sample comprised peripheral blood. The chain combines TRBV1 with TRBJ1-5; the table's D call of TRBD1 was not tested on the DNA. TRBV1 has pseudogene status. The source is a woman aged 45 to 65 with COVID-19, enrolled during active disease. For the CDR3, the DNA is TGCACCAGCAGCCAAGAACACGTGGGCAATCAGCCCCAGCATTTT. Translation gives CTSSQEHVGNQPQHF.